Below, one T cell receptor beta chain is given with its context. No antigen is known for it. The CDR3 runs to 13 residues. Trimming took off 1 base at V and 5 bases at J, with 6 bases between the two ends. Germline V CDR1 and CDR2: SGHAT, FQNNGV. The assay was immunoSEQ multiplex PCR, and TCRdb's table has in-frame clones only and misses some. The table records fewer than 150,000 clones, more than 85% of them present only once. This record comes from a study of T cell responses to AZD1222 COVID-19 vaccine. As for the study in general: Second-dose recipients at about 4 or about 12 weeks were treated as one pooled group.

Study results and caveats: The donor group comprised mostly white British people and more females; the analysis possibly underestimated clonal diversity. As reported, nearly half of all spike-specific TCRs target variant regions that are unmutated. Vaccine-associated CD4 TCRs spanned spike, dominant at 160-218 and 743-854.

The source material was peripheral blood, sampled on day 0 of AZD1222 vaccination. This clonotype was sampled from an adult in good health. The chain recombines TRBV11-2 with TRBJ2-1; the D is unclear. The CDR3 spells CASSLVIHNEQFF. The CDR3 nucleotides read TGTGCCAGCAGCTTAGTTATTCACAATGAGCAGTTCTTC.